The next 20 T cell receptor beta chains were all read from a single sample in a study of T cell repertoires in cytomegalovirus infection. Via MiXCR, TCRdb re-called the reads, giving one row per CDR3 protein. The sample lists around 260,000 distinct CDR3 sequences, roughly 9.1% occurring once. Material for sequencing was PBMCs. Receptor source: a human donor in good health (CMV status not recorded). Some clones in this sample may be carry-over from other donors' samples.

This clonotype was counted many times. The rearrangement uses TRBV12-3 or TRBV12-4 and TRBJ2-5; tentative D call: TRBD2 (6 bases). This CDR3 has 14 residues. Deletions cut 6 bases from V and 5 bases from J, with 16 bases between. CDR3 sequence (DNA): TGTGCCAGCAGACATCCGGGACGGGGGGAGACCCAGTACTTC. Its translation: CASRHPGRGETQYF.

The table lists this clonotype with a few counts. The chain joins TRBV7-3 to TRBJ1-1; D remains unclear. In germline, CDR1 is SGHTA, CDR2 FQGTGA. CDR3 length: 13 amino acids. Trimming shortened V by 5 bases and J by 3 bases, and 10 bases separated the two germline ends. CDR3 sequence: CASSLARYTEAFF. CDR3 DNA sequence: TGTGCCAGCAGCCTCGCACGCTACACTGAAGCTTTCTTT.

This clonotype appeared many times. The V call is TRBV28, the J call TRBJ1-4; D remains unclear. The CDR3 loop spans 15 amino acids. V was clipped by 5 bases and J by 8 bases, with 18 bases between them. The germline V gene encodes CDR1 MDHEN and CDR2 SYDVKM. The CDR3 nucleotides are TGTGCCAGCAGTCCCAAGTGGGTAGATGACGAAAAACTGTTTTTT. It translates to CASSPKWVDDEKLFF.

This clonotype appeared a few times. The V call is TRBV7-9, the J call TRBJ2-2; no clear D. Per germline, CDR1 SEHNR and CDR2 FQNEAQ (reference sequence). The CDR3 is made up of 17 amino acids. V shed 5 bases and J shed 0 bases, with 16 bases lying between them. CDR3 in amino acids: CASSRERMGTNTGELFF. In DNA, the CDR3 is TGTGCCAGCAGCAGGGAACGCATGGGAACGAACACCGGGGAGCTGTTTTTT.

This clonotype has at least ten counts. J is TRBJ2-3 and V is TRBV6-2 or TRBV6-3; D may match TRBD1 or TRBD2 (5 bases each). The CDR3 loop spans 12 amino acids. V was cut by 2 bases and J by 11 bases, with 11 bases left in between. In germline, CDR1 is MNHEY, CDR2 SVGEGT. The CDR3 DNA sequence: TGTGCCAGCAGTTACATCATGGGGGTGCAGTATTTT. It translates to CASSYIMGVQYF.

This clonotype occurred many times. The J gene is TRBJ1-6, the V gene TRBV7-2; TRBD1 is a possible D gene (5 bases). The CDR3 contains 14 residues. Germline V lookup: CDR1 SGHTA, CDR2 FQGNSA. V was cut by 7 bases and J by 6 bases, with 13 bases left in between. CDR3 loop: CASTGGAVNSPLHF. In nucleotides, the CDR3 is TGTGCCAGCACCGGGGGAGCAGTTAATTCACCCCTCCACTTT.

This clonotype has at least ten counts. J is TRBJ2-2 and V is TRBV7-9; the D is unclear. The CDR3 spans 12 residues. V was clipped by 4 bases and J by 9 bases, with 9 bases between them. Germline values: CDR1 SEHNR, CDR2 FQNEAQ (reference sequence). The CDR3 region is CASSSFQRELFF. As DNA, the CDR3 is TGTGCCAGCAGCTCTTTCCAGAGGGAGCTGTTTTTT. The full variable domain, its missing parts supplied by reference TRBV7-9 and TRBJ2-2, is DTGVSQNPRHKITKRGQNVTFRCDPISEHNRLYWYRQTLGQGPEFLTYFQNEAQLEKSRLLSDRFSAERPKGSFSTLEIQRTEQGDSAMYLCASSSFQRELFFGEGSRLTVL.

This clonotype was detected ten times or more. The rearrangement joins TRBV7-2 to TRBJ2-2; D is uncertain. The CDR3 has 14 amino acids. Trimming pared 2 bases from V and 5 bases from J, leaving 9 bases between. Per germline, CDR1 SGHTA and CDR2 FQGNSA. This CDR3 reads CASSLHGLTGELFF. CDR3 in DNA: TGTGCCAGCAGCTTACACGGGCTGACCGGGGAGCTGTTTTTT.

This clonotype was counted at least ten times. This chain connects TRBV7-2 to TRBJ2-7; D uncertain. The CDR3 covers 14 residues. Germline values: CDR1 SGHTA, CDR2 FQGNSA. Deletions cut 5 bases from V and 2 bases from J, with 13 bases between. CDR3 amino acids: CASSGPENPYEQYF. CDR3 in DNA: TGTGCCAGCAGCGGGCCCGAAAACCCCTACGAGCAGTACTTC.

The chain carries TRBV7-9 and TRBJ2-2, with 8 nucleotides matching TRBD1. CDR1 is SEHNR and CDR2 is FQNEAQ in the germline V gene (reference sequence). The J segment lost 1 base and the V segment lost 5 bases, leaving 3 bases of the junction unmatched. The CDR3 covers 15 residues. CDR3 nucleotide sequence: TGTGCCAGCAGCCGACAGGGGTTGAACACCGGGGAGCTGTTTTTT. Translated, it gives CASSRQGLNTGELFF.

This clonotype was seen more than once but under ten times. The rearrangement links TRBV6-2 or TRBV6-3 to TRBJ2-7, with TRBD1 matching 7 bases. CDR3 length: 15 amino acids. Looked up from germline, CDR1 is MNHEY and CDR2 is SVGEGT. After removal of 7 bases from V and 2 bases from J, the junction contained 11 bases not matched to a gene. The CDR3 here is CASTTTPGQTYEQYF. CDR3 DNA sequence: TGTGCCAGCACCACGACTCCGGGACAGACCTACGAGCAGTACTTC.

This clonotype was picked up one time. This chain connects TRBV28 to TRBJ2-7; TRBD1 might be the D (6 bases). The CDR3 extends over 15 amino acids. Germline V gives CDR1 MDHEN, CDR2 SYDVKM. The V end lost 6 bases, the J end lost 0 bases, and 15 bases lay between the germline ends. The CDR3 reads CASSPRDTFSYEQYF. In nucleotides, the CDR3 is TGTGCCAGCAGCCCCCGGGACACCTTCTCCTACGAGCAGTACTTC.

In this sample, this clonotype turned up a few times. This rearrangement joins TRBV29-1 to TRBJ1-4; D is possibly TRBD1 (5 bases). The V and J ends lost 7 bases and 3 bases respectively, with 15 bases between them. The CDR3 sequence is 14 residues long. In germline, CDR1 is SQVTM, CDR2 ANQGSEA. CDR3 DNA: TGCAGCGGCCTTGGTCGGGGCCCTAATGAAAAACTGTTTTTT. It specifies CSGLGRGPNEKLFF.

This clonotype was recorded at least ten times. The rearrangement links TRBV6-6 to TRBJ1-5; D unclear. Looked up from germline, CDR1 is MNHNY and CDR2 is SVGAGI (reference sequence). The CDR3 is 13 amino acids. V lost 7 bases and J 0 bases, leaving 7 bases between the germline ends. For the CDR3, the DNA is TGTGCCAGCACCTTATATAGCAATCAGCCCCAGCATTTT. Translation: CASTLYSNQPQHF.

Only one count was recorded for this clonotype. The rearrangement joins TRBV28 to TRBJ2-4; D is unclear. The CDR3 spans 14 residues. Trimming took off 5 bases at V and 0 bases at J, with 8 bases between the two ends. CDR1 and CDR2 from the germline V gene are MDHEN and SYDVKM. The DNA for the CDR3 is TGTGCCAGCAGTATGACCGGAGCCAAAAACATTCAGTACTTC. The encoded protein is CASSMTGAKNIQYF. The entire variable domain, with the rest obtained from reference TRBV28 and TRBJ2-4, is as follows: DVKVTQSSRYLVKRTGEKVFLECVQDMDHENMFWYRQDPGLGLRLIYFSYDVKMKEKGDIPEGYSVSREKKERFSLILESASTNQTSMYLCASSMTGAKNIQYFGAGTRLSVL.

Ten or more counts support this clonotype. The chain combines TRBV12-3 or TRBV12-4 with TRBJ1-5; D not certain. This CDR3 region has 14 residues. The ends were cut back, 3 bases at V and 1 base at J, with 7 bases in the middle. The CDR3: CASSFGRSNQPQHF. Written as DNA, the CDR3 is TGTGCCAGCAGTTTCGGTAGGAGCAATCAGCCCCAGCATTTT.

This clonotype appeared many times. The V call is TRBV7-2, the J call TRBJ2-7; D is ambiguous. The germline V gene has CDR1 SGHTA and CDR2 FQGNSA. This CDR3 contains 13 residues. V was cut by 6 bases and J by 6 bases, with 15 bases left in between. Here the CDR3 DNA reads TGTGCCAGCAGGAAAGATGGTGTCGGCGAGCAGTACTTC. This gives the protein CASRKDGVGEQYF.

The CDR3 bases are TGTGCCTGGAGTGCAGGGGGCCCTTACGAGCAGTACTTC. Protein: CAWSAGGPYEQYF. The chain combines TRBV30 with TRBJ2-7, with TRBD1 matching 8 bases. V lost 1 base to trimming and J lost 4 bases; unmatched junction nucleotides: 3. The CDR3 loop spans 13 amino acids. Germline CDR1 and CDR2: GTSNPN and SVGIG (reference sequence).

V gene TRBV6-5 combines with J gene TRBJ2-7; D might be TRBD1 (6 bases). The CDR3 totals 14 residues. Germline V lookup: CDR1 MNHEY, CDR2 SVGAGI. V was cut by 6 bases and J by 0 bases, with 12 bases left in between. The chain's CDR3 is CASRGAANSYEQYF. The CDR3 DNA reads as TGTGCCAGCAGGGGGGCGGCAAACTCCTACGAGCAGTACTTC.

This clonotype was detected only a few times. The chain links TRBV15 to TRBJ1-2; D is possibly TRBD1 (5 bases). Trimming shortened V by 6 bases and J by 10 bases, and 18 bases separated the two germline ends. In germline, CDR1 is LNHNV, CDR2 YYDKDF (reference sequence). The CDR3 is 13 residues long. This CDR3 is CATRVGLGDDYTF. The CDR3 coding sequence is TGTGCCACCAGAGTAGGCTTGGGGGATGACTACACCTTC.